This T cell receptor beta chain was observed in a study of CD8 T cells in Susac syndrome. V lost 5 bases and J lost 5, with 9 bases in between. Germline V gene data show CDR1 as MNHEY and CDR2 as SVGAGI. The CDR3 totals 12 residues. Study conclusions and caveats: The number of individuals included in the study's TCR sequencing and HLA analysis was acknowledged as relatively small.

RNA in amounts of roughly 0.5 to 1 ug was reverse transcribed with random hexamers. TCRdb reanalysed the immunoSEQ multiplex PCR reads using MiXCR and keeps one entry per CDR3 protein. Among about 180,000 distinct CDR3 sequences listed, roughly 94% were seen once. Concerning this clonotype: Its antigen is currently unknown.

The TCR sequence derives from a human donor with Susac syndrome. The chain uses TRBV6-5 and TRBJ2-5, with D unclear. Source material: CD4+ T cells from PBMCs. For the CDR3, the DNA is TGTGCCAGCAGTCCATCGCGGGAGACCCAGTACTTC. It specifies CASSPSRETQYF.